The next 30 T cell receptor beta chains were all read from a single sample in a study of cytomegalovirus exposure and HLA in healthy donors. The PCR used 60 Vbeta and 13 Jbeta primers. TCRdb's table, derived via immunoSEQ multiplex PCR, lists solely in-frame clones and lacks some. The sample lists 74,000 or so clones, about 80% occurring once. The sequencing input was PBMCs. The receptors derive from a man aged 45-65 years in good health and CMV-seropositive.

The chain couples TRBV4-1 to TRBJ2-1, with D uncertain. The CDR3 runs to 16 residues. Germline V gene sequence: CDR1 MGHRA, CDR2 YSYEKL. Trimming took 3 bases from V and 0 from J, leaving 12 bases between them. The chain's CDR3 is CASSQVDLVSYNEQFF. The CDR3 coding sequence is TGCGCCAGCAGCCAGGTTGACTTAGTCTCCTACAATGAGCAGTTCTTC.

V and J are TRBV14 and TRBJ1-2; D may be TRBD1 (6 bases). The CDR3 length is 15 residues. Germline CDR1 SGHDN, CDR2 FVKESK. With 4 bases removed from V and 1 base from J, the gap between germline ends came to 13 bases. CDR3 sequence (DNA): TGTGCCAGCAGCCCGGGACAAGGATTTAACTATGGCTACACCTTC. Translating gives CASSPGQGFNYGYTF. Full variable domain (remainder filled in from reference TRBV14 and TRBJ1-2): EAGVTQFPSHSVIEKGQTVTLRCDPISGHDNLYWYRRVMGKEIKFLLHFVKESKQDESGMPNNRFLAERTGGTYSTLKVQPAELEDSGVYFCASSPGQGFNYGYTFGSGTRLTVV.

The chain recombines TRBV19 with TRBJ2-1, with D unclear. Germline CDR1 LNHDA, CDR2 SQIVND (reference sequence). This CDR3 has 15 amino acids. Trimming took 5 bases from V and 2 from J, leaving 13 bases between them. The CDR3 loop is CASSEASLPYNEQFF. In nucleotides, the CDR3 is TGTGCCAGTAGTGAAGCGTCCCTACCCTACAATGAGCAGTTCTTC. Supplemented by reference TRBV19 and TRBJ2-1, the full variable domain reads DGGITQSPKYLFRKEGQNVTLSCEQNLNHDAMYWYRQDPGQGLRLIYYSQIVNDFQKGDIAEGYSVSREKKESFPLTVTSAQKNPTAFYLCASSEASLPYNEQFFGPGTRLTVL.

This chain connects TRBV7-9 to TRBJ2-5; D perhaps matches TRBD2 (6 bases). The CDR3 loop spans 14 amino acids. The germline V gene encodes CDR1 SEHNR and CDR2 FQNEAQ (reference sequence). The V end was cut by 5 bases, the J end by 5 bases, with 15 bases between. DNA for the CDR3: TGTGCCAGCAGCCCCTCGGGAGTGGCGGAGACCCAGTACTTC. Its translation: CASSPSGVAETQYF.

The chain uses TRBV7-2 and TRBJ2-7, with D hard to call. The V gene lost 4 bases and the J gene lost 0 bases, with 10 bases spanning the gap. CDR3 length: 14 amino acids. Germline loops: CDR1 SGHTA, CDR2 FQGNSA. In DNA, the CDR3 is TGTGCCAGCAGCTCGAATCCCAGCTCCTACGAGCAGTACTTC. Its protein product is CASSSNPSSYEQYF.

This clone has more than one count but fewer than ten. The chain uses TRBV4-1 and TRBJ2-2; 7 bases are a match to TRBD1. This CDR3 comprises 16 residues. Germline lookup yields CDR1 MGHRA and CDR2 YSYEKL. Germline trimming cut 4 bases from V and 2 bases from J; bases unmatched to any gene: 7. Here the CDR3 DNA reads TGCGCCAGCAGCCTACGGGACAGCCCCAACACCGGGGAGCTGTTTTTT. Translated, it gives CASSLRDSPNTGELFF.

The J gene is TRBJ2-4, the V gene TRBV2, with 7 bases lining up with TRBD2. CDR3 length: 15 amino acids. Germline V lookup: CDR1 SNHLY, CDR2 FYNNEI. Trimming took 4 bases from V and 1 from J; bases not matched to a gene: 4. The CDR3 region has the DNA TGTGCCAGCAGTGGGGGGGGTTGGGCCAAAAACATTCAGTACTTC. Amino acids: CASSGGGWAKNIQYF.

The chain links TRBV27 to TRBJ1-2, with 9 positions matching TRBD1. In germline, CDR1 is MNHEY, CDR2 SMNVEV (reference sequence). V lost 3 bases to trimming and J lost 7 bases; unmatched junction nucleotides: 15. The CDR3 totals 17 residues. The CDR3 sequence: CASSFYGGGQGVFGYTF. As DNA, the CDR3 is TGTGCCAGCAGTTTTTACGGCGGGGGACAGGGAGTTTTTGGCTACACCTTC.

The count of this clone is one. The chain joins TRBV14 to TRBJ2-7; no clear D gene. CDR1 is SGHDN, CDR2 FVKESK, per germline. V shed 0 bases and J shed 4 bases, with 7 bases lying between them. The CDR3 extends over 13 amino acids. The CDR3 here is CASSQETAYEQYF. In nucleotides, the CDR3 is TGTGCCAGCAGCCAAGAAACCGCGTACGAGCAGTACTTC.

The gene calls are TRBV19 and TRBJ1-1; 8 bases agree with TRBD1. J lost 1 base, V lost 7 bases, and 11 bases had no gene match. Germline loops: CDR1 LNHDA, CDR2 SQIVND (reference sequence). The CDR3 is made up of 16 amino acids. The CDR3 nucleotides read TGTGCCAGTAAAAACCCAGGGGGCCGGCGGAACACTGAAGCTTTCTTT. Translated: CASKNPGGRRNTEAFF.

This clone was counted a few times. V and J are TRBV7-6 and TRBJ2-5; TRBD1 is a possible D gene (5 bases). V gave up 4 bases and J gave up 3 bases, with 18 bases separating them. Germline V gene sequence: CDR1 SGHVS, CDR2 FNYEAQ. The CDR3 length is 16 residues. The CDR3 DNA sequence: TGTGCCAGCAGCTCCCCGGGTATCACAGGAGAAGAGACCCAGTACTTC. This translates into CASSSPGITGEETQYF.

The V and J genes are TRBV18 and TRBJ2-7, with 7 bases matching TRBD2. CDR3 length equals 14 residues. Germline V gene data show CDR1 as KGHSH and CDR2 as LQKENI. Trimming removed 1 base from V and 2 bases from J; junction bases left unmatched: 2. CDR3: CASSPREGPYEQYF. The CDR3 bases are TGTGCCAGCTCACCACGGGAGGGGCCCTACGAGCAGTACTTC.

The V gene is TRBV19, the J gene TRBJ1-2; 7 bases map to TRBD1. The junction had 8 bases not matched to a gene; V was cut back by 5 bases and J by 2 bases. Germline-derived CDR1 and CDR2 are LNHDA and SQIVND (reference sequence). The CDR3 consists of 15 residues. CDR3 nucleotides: TGTGCCAGTAGTCCCGGGACAGCCCTCAACTATGGCTACACCTTC. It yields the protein CASSPGTALNYGYTF.

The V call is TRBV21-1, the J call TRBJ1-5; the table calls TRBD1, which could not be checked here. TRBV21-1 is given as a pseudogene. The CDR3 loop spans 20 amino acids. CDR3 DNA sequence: TGTGCCATCAAACTCGGTGGCGCAGGGGCGATTTTATATAGCAATCAGCCCCAGCATTTT. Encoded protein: CAIKLGGAGAILYSNQPQHF.

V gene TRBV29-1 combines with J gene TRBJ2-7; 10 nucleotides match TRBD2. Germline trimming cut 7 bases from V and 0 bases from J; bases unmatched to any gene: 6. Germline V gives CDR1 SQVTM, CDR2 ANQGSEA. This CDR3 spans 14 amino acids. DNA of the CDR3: TGCAGCGGAGGGACTAGCGAGAGCTCCTACGAGCAGTACTTC. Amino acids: CSGGTSESSYEQYF.

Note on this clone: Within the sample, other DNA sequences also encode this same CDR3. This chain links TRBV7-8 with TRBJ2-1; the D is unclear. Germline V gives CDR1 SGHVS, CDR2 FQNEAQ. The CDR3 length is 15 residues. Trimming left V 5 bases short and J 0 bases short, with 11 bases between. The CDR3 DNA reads TGTGCCAGCAGCCTATCCCCCTACTCCTACAATGAGCAGTTCTTC. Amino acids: CASSLSPYSYNEQFF.

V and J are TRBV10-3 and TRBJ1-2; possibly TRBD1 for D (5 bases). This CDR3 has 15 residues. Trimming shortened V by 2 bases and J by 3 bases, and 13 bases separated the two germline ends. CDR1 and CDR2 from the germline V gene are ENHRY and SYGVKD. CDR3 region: CAISEGTEHYYGYTF. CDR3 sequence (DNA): TGTGCCATCAGTGAGGGGACTGAGCATTACTATGGCTACACCTTC.

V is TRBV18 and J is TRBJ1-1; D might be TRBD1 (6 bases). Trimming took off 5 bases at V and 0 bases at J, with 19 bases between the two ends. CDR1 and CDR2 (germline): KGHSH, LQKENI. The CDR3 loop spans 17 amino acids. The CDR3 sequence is CASSEPLTGGLNTEAFF. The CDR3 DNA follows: TGTGCCAGCTCAGAACCGCTAACTGGGGGCCTGAACACTGAAGCTTTCTTT. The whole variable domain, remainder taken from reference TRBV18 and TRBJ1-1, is NAGVMQNPRHLVRRRGQEARLRCSPMKGHSHVYWYRQLPEEGLKFMVYLQKENIIDESGMPKERFSAEFPKEGPSILRIQQVVRGDSAAYFCASSEPLTGGLNTEAFFGQGTRLTVV.

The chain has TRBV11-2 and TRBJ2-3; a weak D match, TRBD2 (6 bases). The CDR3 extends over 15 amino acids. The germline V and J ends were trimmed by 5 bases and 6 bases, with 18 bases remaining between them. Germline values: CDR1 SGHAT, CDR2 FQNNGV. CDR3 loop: CASSPSLREKDTQYF. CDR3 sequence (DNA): TGTGCCAGCAGCCCTTCCCTTCGGGAGAAGGATACGCAGTATTTT. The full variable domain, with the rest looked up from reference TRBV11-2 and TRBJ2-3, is EAGVAQSPRYKIIEKRQSVAFWCNPISGHATLYWYQQILGQGPKLLIQFQNNGVVDDSQLPKDRFSAERLKGVDSTLKIQPAKLEDSAVYLCASSPSLREKDTQYFGPGTRLTVL.

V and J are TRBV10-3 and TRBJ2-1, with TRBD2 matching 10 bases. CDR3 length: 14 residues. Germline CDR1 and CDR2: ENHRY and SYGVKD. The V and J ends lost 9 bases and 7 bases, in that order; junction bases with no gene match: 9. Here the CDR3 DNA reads TGTGCCATGAAATCCGGGACTAGCGTGAATGAGCAGTTCTTC. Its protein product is CAMKSGTSVNEQFF.

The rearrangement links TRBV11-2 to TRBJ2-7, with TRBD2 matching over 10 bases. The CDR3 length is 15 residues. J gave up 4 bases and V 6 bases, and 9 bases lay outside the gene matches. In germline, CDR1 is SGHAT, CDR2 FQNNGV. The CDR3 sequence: CASRAGTSEDYEQYF. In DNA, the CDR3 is TGTGCCAGCAGGGCCGGGACTAGCGAAGATTACGAGCAGTACTTC.

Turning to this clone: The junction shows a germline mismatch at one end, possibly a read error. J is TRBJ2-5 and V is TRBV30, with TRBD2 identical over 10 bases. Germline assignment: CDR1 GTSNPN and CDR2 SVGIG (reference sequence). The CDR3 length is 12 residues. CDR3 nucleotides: TGTGCCTCAGCGGGAGGGCCTTCCGAGCAGCACTTC. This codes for CASAGGPSEQHF.

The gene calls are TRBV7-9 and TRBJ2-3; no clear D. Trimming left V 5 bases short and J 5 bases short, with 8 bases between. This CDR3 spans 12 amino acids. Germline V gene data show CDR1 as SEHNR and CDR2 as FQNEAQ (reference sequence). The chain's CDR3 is CASSAQKDTQYF. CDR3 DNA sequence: TGTGCCAGCAGCGCGCAAAAAGATACGCAGTATTTT.

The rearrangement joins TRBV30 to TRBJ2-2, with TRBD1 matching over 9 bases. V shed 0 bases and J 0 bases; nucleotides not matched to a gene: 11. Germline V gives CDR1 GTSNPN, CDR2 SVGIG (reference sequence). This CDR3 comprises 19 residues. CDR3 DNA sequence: TGTGCCTGGAGTGTATCCCGAACCGGGACAGGGTCGAACACCGGGGAGCTGTTTTTT. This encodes CAWSVSRTGTGSNTGELFF.

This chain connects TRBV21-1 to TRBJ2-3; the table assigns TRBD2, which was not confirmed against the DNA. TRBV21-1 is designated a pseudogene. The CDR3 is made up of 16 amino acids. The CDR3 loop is CASSRFRAGDSDTQYF. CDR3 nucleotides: TGTGCCAGCAGCAGATTTCGAGCGGGAGACTCAGATACGCAGTATTTT.

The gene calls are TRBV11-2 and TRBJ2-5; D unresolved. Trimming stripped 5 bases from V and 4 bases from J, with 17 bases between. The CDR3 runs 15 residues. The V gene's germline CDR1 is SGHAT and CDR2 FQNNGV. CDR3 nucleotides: TGTGCCAGCAGCCCCGTCGGGTTGGTTCGAGAGACCCAGTACTTC. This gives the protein CASSPVGLVRETQYF.

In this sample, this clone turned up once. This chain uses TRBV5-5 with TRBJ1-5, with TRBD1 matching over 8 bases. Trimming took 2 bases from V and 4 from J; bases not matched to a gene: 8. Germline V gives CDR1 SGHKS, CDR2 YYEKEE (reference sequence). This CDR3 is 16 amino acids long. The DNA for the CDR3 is TGTGCCAGCAGCTTTACCAGGGGGCAAGGGAATCAGCCCCAGCATTTT. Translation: CASSFTRGQGNQPQHF.

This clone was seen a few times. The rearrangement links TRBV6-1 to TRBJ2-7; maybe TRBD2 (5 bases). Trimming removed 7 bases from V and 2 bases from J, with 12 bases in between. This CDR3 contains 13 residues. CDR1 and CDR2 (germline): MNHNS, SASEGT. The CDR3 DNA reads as TGTGCCAGCATGATCTACGGGACCTACGAGCAGTACTTC. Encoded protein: CASMIYGTYEQYF.

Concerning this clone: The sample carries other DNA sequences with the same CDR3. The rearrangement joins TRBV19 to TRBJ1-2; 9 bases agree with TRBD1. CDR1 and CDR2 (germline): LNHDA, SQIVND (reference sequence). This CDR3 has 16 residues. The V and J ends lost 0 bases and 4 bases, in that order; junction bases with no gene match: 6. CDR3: CASSIDAQGAAYGYTF. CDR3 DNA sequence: TGTGCCAGTAGTATAGATGCACAGGGGGCCGCCTATGGCTACACCTTC.

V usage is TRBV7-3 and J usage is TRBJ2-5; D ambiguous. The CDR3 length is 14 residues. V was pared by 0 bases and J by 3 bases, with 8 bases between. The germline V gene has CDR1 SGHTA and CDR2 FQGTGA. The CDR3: CASSLTPREETQYF. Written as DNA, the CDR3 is TGTGCCAGCAGCTTAACGCCACGGGAAGAGACCCAGTACTTC.